This is a list of T cell receptor beta chains from one sample in a study of T cell responses to AZD1222 COVID-19 vaccine. The assay was immunoSEQ multiplex PCR, and TCRdb's table has in-frame clones only and misses some. This sample has some 130,000 clones; around 90% occur once, and the top ten carry around 20%. The sequenced sample was peripheral blood, obtained on day 0 of MenACWY control vaccination. These receptors originate from an adult in good health. Both conserved end residues are part of each CDR3. Each record gives: J gene, V gene, clone size, D gene, CDR3 DNA, CDR3 protein. The D gene is left open where the match is weak. Clone size is not always given. Where it is, it says once, few, many or a class for expanded clones.

TRBJ2-5 TRBV28 . . TGTGCCAGCAGTTTGGGGGCGGAAGAGACCCAGTACTTC CASSLGAEETQYF
TRBJ1-4 TRBV7-9 once TRBD1 TGTGCCAGCAGCAACCGGGACAGGGATGAAAAACTGTTTTTT CASSNRDRDEKLFF
TRBJ2-7 TRBV27 once . TGTGCCAGCAGTTTATCGTCAGGAGGGGGCGGCGAGCAGTACTTC CASSLSSGGGGEQYF
TRBJ2-1 TRBV6-5 . . TGTGCCAGCAGGAAAAGGGCAAGTGAGCAGTTCTTC CASRKRASEQFF
TRBJ1-3 TRBV7-6 . . TGTGCCAGCAGCCCAGGCCCGGACCCTGGAAACACCATATATTTT CASSPGPDPGNTIYF
TRBJ2-7 TRBV4-1 . TRBD2 TGCGCCAGCAGCCAGGGACTAGCGGGGATCTCCTACGAGCAGTACTTC CASSQGLAGISYEQYF
TRBJ2-6 TRBV5-1 . . TGCGCCAGCAAGGTTGGGGGATCCGGGGCCAACGTCCTGACTTTC CASKVGGSGANVLTF
TRBJ1-2 TRBV6-5 . TRBD1 TGTGCCAGCAGGCCCGGGACAGGGAGCTTCGTCTTC CASRPGTGSFVF
TRBJ2-7 TRBV11-2 . TRBD1 TGTGCCAGCAGCTTAAATGGACAGGGATACTACGAGCAGTACTTC CASSLNGQGYYEQYF
TRBJ2-2 TRBV9 once . TGTGCCAGCAGCGTAGACCCAGGACCCAACACCGGGGAGCTGTTTTTT CASSVDPGPNTGELFF
TRBJ2-7 TRBV2 few . TGTGCCAGCAGTGAAGCTAACACACCCAGCTCCTACGAGCAGTACTTC CASSEANTPSSYEQYF
TRBJ1-5 TRBV28 . . TGTGCCAGCAGTGGCTTCTTATCCACCGCTAACAATCAGCCCCAGCATTTT CASSGFLSTANNQPQHF
TRBJ2-7 TRBV5-1 . TRBD2 TGCGCCAGCAGCCCCGGACTAGCGGGAGGCGAGGCCTACGAGCAGTACTTC CASSPGLAGGEAYEQYF
TRBJ1-5 TRBV28 . TRBD1 TGTGCCAGCAGTTTCCGGACAGGGGGCTTATATCAGCCCCAGCATTTT CASSFRTGGLYQPQHF
TRBJ2-5 TRBV7-9 . . TGTGCCAGCAGTCCATCCGGGGAGACCCAGTACTTC CASSPSGETQYF